Listed below are T cell receptor beta chains from one sample, sequenced in a study of blood T cell repertoires in COVID-19. TCRdb keeps only in-frame clones here, not all; method: immunoSEQ multiplex PCR. The table records 180,000 or so clones, about 82% of them present only once. Sequences were obtained from PBMCs or T cells enriched from blood (not recorded which). Receptor source: a woman between 25 and 40 years old who had recovered from COVID-19. Both conserved end residues are part of each CDR3. The order of the fields is clone size, J gene, V gene, D gene, CDR3 protein, CDR3 DNA. A D gene is named only where the DNA matches it firmly. Size is omitted from some rows. Given values are once, few, many or a class for expanded clones.

size: .; J: TRBJ2-7; V: TRBV18; D: TRBD2; CDR3: CASSPLILAGIYEQYF; DNA: TGTGCCAGCTCACCATTGATTCTAGCGGGAATCTACGAGCAGTACTTC
size: .; J: TRBJ2-1; V: TRBV9; D: TRBD2; CDR3: CASSVKSGMRDEQFF; DNA: TGTGCCAGCAGCGTAAAGAGCGGGATGCGGGATGAGCAGTTCTTC
size: .; J: TRBJ2-3; V: TRBV7-2; D: TRBD2; CDR3: CASSTGTSGRGGTDTQYF; DNA: TGTGCCAGCAGCACCGGGACTAGCGGGAGAGGGGGCACAGATACGCAGTATTTT
size: .; J: TRBJ2-3; V: TRBV11-1; D: .; CDR3: CASSLAPLRSSTDTQYF; DNA: TGTGCCAGCAGCTTAGCCCCTTTGCGGTCTAGCACAGATACGCAGTATTTT
size: .; J: TRBJ2-3; V: TRBV6-5; D: TRBD2; CDR3: CASSYGGRAMDTQYF; DNA: TGTGCCAGCAGTTACGGCGGGAGGGCTATGGATACGCAGTATTTT
size: .; J: TRBJ1-1; V: TRBV29-1; D: .; CDR3: CSGVRQDTEAFF; DNA: TGCAGCGGGGTAAGGCAGGACACTGAAGCTTTCTTT
size: once; J: TRBJ2-3; V: TRBV14; D: .; CDR3: CASSQEEGTGLPTDTQYF; DNA: TGTGCCAGCAGCCAAGAGGAGGGTACAGGTCTGCCCACAGATACGCAGTATTTT
size: .; J: TRBJ2-7; V: TRBV5-1; D: TRBD1; CDR3: CASSFGTGVEQYF; DNA: TGCGCCAGCAGCTTTGGGACAGGGGTCGAGCAGTACTTC
size: .; J: TRBJ1-1; V: TRBV2; D: .; CDR3: CANSRDNTEAFF; DNA: TGTGCCAATTCGCGGGATAACACTGAAGCTTTCTTT
size: once; J: TRBJ1-1; V: TRBV6-5; D: .; CDR3: CATETGTEAFF; DNA: TGTGCCACCGAGACTGGCACTGAAGCTTTCTTT
size: .; J: TRBJ1-3; V: TRBV6-5; D: TRBD1; CDR3: CASSYSGTAARNTIYF; DNA: TGTGCCAGCAGTTACTCCGGGACAGCCGCGAGGAACACCATATATTTT
size: .; J: TRBJ1-1; V: TRBV19; D: .; CDR3: CASSIYSGANTEAFF; DNA: TGTGCCAGTAGTATTTATTCGGGAGCGAACACTGAAGCTTTCTTT
size: .; J: TRBJ2-2; V: TRBV5-1; D: TRBD2; CDR3: CASSQMGLAETNTEELFF; DNA: TGCGCCAGCAGCCAAATGGGACTAGCGGAAACGAACACCGAGGAGCTGTTTTTT
size: .; J: TRBJ2-3; V: TRBV7-2; D: .; CDR3: CASSWEIIPSTDTQYF; DNA: TGTGCCAGCAGCTGGGAGATAATCCCAAGCACAGATACGCAGTATTTT
size: .; J: TRBJ2-2; V: TRBV5-6; D: TRBD1; CDR3: CASSYDTGVGGTGELFF; DNA: TGTGCCAGCAGCTACGACACAGGGGTTGGGGGCACCGGGGAGCTGTTTTTT
size: few; J: TRBJ2-2; V: TRBV3-1/TRBV3-2; D: .; CDR3: CASSLQGTGELFF; DNA: TGTGCCAGCAGCCTACAGGGCACCGGGGAGCTGTTTTTT
size: .; J: TRBJ1-4; V: TRBV19; D: .; CDR3: CASSTPDKGQNEKLFF; DNA: TGTGCCAGTAGTACCCCAGACAAGGGACAAAATGAAAAACTGTTTTTT
size: .; J: TRBJ2-7; V: TRBV5-1; D: TRBD2; CDR3: CASSLGPGGPSEEQYF; DNA: TGCGCCAGCAGCTTAGGTCCGGGGGGACCGTCGGAGGAGCAGTACTTC
size: .; J: TRBJ1-3; V: TRBV9; D: .; CDR3: CASNGGLGPGNTIYF; DNA: TGTGCCAGCAACGGGGGTCTAGGGCCTGGAAACACCATATATTTT
size: .; J: TRBJ1-1; V: TRBV24-1; D: .; CDR3: CATSDSSGLGNTEAFF; DNA: TGTGCCACCAGTGATTCCTCGGGACTCGGGAACACTGAAGCTTTCTTT
size: .; J: TRBJ2-6; V: TRBV10-2; D: TRBD2; CDR3: CASSESSFGLAPGANVLTF; DNA: TGCGCCAGCAGTGAGTCGAGCTTCGGACTAGCCCCTGGGGCCAACGTCCTGACTTTC
size: .; J: TRBJ1-5; V: TRBV27; D: TRBD1; CDR3: CASRDGTGDYSNQPQHF; DNA: TGTGCCAGCAGGGACGGGACAGGCGACTATAGCAATCAGCCCCAGCATTTT
size: .; J: TRBJ2-7; V: TRBV27; D: TRBD2; CDR3: CASSLGLAGDEQYF; DNA: TGTGCCAGCAGTTTAGGACTAGCCGGGGACGAGCAGTACTTC
size: .; J: TRBJ2-7; V: TRBV19; D: .; CDR3: CASSTSGATYEQYF; DNA: TGTGCCAGTAGTACGAGCGGAGCCACCTACGAGCAGTACTTC
size: .; J: TRBJ2-7; V: TRBV19; D: TRBD1; CDR3: CASSLRQGPYEQYF; DNA: TGTGCCAGTAGTCTCCGACAGGGACCCTACGAGCAGTACTTC
size: .; J: TRBJ1-1; V: TRBV19; D: .; CDR3: CASSMPGYGAAEAFF; DNA: TGTGCCAGTAGTATGCCAGGTTATGGGGCAGCTGAAGCTTTCTTT
size: .; J: TRBJ2-2; V: TRBV5-8; D: TRBD1; CDR3: CASSQPGQGVTGELFF; DNA: TGTGCCAGCAGCCAACCGGGACAGGGGGTTACGGGGGAGCTGTTTTTT
size: .; J: TRBJ1-2; V: TRBV6-5; D: TRBD1; CDR3: CASRSSGTGGDGYTF; DNA: TGTGCCAGCAGGAGCTCCGGGACAGGGGGCGATGGCTACACCTTC
size: .; J: TRBJ2-7; V: TRBV4-2; D: TRBD1; CDR3: CASSPTGDEQYF; DNA: TGTGCCAGCAGCCCCACAGGGGACGAGCAGTACTTC
size: few; J: TRBJ1-1; V: TRBV7-8; D: .; CDR3: CASSPRGARGEAFF; DNA: TGTGCCAGCAGCCCTCGGGGGGCGCGCGGTGAAGCTTTCTTT
size: .; J: TRBJ2-7; V: TRBV7-9; D: .; CDR3: CASSLPGQSYEQYF; DNA: TGTGCCAGCAGCTTACCTGGACAGTCCTACGAGCAGTACTTC
size: .; J: TRBJ2-1; V: TRBV5-1; D: TRBD1; CDR3: CASSLEGAMGNEQFF; DNA: TGCGCCAGCAGCTTAGAGGGGGCGATGGGCAATGAGCAGTTCTTC